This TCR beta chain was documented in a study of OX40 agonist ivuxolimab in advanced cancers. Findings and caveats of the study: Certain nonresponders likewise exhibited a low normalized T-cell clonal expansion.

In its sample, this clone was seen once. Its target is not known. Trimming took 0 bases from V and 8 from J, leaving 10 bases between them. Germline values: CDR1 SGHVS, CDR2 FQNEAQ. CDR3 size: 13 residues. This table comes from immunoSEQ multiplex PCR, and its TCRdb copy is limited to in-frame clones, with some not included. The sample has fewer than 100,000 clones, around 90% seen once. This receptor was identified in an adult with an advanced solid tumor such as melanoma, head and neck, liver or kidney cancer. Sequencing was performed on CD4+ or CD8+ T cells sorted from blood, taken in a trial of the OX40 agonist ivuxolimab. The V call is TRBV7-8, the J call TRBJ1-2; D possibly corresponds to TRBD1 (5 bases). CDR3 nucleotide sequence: TGTGCCAGCAGCTTAGCGGCAGGGCGCGGCTACACCTTC. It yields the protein CASSLAAGRGYTF.